Listed here are 30 T cell receptor beta chains from one sample, sequenced in a study of blood T cell repertoires in COVID-19. Assay used: immunoSEQ multiplex PCR; TCRdb lists only in-frame clones, some missing. The repertoire holds fewer than 200,000 clones, with roughly four fifths as singletons. The sample consisted of PBMCs or T cells enriched from blood (not recorded which). These receptors came from a man aged 50 to 60 who had recovered from COVID-19.

The chain has TRBV7-2 and TRBJ1-5, with 10 bases aligning to TRBD1. V gave up 5 bases and J gave up 6 bases; unmatched junction bases: 4. Germline V lookup: CDR1 SGHTA, CDR2 FQGNSA. The CDR3 contains 14 residues. CDR3 region: CASSQTGGGQPQHF. The CDR3 region has the DNA TGTGCCAGCAGCCAGACAGGGGGCGGTCAGCCCCAGCATTTT.

This rearrangement joins TRBV27 to TRBJ2-1; 14 bases agree with TRBD2. CDR3 length: 15 residues. V trimming: 5 bases; J trimming: 7 bases; junction bases outside the gene matches: 4. CDR1 and CDR2 from the germline V gene are MNHEY and SMNVEV (reference sequence). The DNA for the CDR3 is TGTGCCAGCAGTGAGACTAGCGGGGGGGCAAATGAGCAGTTCTTC. Translated: CASSETSGGANEQFF.

The gene calls are TRBV3-1 (or the pseudogene TRBV3-2) and TRBJ1-3, with a tentative D call TRBD1 (6 bases). This CDR3 has 16 amino acids. V was cut by 1 base and J by 0 bases, with 10 bases left in between. Per germline, CDR1 LGHDT and CDR2 YNNKEL (reference sequence). This chain's CDR3 is CASSQAKGVSGNTIYF. CDR3 nucleotides: TGTGCCAGCAGCCAAGCAAAGGGGGTCTCTGGAAACACCATATATTTT.

This rearrangement joins TRBV6-2 or TRBV6-3 to TRBJ1-5; TRBD1 might be the D (5 bases). This CDR3 has 15 amino acids. The V end lost 2 bases, the J end lost 1 base, and 9 bases lay between the germline ends. Germline V gene sequence: CDR1 MNHEY, CDR2 SVGEGT. CDR3 amino acids: CASSYGTSSNQPQHF. CDR3 nucleotides: TGTGCCAGCAGTTACGGGACTTCGAGCAATCAGCCCCAGCATTTT.

The chain employs TRBV6-5 and TRBJ2-5, with D possibly matching TRBD2 (7 bases). This CDR3 contains 13 residues. The germline V gene has CDR1 MNHEY and CDR2 SVGAGI. The germline V and J ends were trimmed by 7 bases and 6 bases, with 15 bases remaining between them. Written as DNA, the CDR3 is TGTGCCAGCATCGGGGGGCAGCGGAAGACCCAGTACTTC. Its translation is CASIGGQRKTQYF.

There are a few counts of this clone. The V call is TRBV5-5, the J call TRBJ1-5; D perhaps matches TRBD1 (6 bases). V was clipped by 2 bases and J by 3 bases, with 9 bases between them. The CDR3 sequence is 14 residues long. Germline V CDR1 and CDR2: SGHKS, YYEKEE (reference sequence). The CDR3: CASSFGQNNQPQHF. The CDR3 DNA follows: TGTGCCAGCAGCTTCGGACAGAACAATCAGCCCCAGCATTTT.

V gene TRBV6-5 combines with J gene TRBJ2-2, with D possibly matching TRBD1 (5 bases). Between the trimmed V and J ends, which lost 5 bases and 1 base, there was a span of 11 bases. The germline V gene encodes CDR1 MNHEY and CDR2 SVGAGI. The CDR3 runs to 15 residues. DNA for the CDR3: TGTGCCAGCAGTCCCCTCACAGGGAACACCGGGGAGCTGTTTTTT. Translated: CASSPLTGNTGELFF.

The chain links TRBV11-2 to TRBJ2-5; D remains unclear. Germline V CDR1 and CDR2: SGHAT, FQNNGV. This CDR3 is built from 14 residues. V was clipped by 4 bases and J by 0 bases, with 9 bases between them. For the CDR3, the DNA is TGTGCCAGCAGCTCACAACAATACCAAGAGACCCAGTACTTC. Its protein is CASSSQQYQETQYF. Full variable domain (outside the CDR3, taken from reference TRBV11-2 and TRBJ2-5): EAGVAQSPRYKIIEKRQSVAFWCNPISGHATLYWYQQILGQGPKLLIQFQNNGVVDDSQLPKDRFSAERLKGVDSTLKIQPAKLEDSAVYLCASSSQQYQETQYFGPGTRLLVL.

This CDR3 reads CASSYTHRGIRDTQYF. Here the CDR3 DNA reads TGTGCCAGCAGTTACACCCACAGGGGGATTAGGGATACGCAGTATTTT. The J gene is TRBJ2-3, the V gene TRBV6-5; the match to TRBD1 covers 8 bases. Germline V gene sequence: CDR1 MNHEY, CDR2 SVGAGI. V shed 2 bases, J shed 6 bases, and the junction held 10 bases outside the gene matches. The CDR3 runs to 16 residues.

The CDR3 sequence is CASSWSRSTDTQYF. As DNA, the CDR3 is TGCGCCAGCAGCTGGAGTAGGAGCACAGATACGCAGTATTTT. The chain couples TRBV5-1 to TRBJ2-3, with D uncertain. V was trimmed by 3 bases and J by 0 bases, leaving 8 bases between them. Germline loops: CDR1 SGHRS, CDR2 YFSETQ. This CDR3 contains 14 residues.

In its sample, this clone was seen a few times. The V gene is TRBV4-2, the J gene TRBJ2-7; TRBD2 agrees at 11 bases. CDR3 length equals 15 residues. V lost 4 bases to trimming and J lost 2 bases; unmatched junction nucleotides: 4. Germline lookup yields CDR1 LGHNA and CDR2 YNFKEQ. CDR3 coding DNA: TGTGCCAGCAGCCGCGGGACTAGCGGCCCCTACGAGCAGTACTTC. Translating gives CASSRGTSGPYEQYF.

This chain joins TRBV11-3 and TRBJ2-3; no clear D gene. This CDR3 has 11 amino acids. In germline, CDR1 is SGHNT, CDR2 YENEEA. V dropped 4 bases and J dropped 7 bases, with 6 bases sitting between them. As DNA, the CDR3 is TGTGCCAGCAGCTCCCTAAATACGCAGTATTTT. Translating it yields CASSSLNTQYF.

This chain uses TRBV7-2 with TRBJ2-7; 8 bases line up with TRBD2. This CDR3 spans 15 amino acids. J lost 2 bases, V lost 4 bases, and 7 bases had no gene match. Looked up from germline, CDR1 is SGHTA and CDR2 is FQGNSA. The chain's CDR3 is CASSSAGLDTYEQYF. As DNA, the CDR3 is TGTGCCAGCAGCTCCGCGGGACTAGATACCTACGAGCAGTACTTC. The full variable domain, in which reference TRBV7-2 and TRBJ2-7 provide the parts outside the CDR3, is GAGVSQSPSNKVTEKGKDVELRCDPISGHTALYWYRQSLGQGLEFLIYFQGNSAPDKSGLPSDRFSAERTGGSVSTLTIQRTQQEDSAVYLCASSSAGLDTYEQYFGPGTRLTVT.

The J gene is TRBJ1-4, the V gene TRBV6-5; D possibly corresponds to TRBD1 (5 bases). Germline assignment: CDR1 MNHEY and CDR2 SVGAGI. V lost 8 bases and J lost 8, with 12 bases in between. The length of the CDR3 is 12 residues. The CDR3 loop reads CASGGVREKLFF. As DNA, the CDR3 is TGTGCCAGCGGAGGGGTAAGGGAAAAACTGTTTTTT.

The DNA for the CDR3 is TGTGCCAGCAGCTTGAGAGGCACAGATACGCAGTATTTT. Translated, it gives CASSLRGTDTQYF. The rearrangement links TRBV11-3 to TRBJ2-3, with D unresolved. Germline V gene data show CDR1 as SGHNT and CDR2 as YENEEA. The V end lost 3 bases, the J end lost 1 base, and 5 bases lay between the germline ends. The CDR3 has 13 amino acids.

This clone was observed a single time. The chain carries TRBV28 and TRBJ1-2; D ambiguous. V lost 8 bases to trimming and J lost 4 bases, with 14 bases between them. Germline V lookup: CDR1 MDHEN, CDR2 SYDVKM. The CDR3 totals 13 residues. CDR3 nucleotides: TGTGCCAGCTTCGTTGGACTGACCTATGGCTACACCTTC. Its protein is CASFVGLTYGYTF.

This chain links TRBV6-2 or TRBV6-3 with TRBJ1-5; TRBD1 matches 8 bases. The J segment lost 7 bases and the V segment lost 5 bases, leaving 4 bases of the junction unmatched. This CDR3 has 13 amino acids. CDR1 MNHEY and CDR2 SVGEGT come from the germline V gene. Here the CDR3 reads CASSRTGLQPQHF. CDR3 nucleotides: TGTGCCAGCAGTCGGACAGGGCTCCAGCCCCAGCATTTT.

This clone was picked up one time. This chain uses TRBV5-6 with TRBJ2-3; TRBD1 agrees at 10 bases. Germline CDR1 is SGHDT and CDR2 is YYEEEE. The CDR3 spans 18 residues. Trimming at V came to 4 bases and at J to 3 bases, leaving 14 bases not matched to a gene. The CDR3 loop reads CASSPRDRGLIGTDTQYF. The CDR3 DNA is TGTGCCAGCAGCCCCCGGGACAGGGGATTGATCGGAACAGATACGCAGTATTTT.

This clone appeared a single time. The chain recombines TRBV2 with TRBJ1-2, with D uncertain. The germline V gene encodes CDR1 SNHLY and CDR2 FYNNEI. This CDR3 spans 13 amino acids. V lost 6 bases, J lost 6 bases, and 14 bases lay in between. CDR3: CASSIGLYDGYTF. CDR3 in DNA: TGTGCCAGCAGCATTGGACTGTATGATGGCTACACCTTC.

The chain couples TRBV4-1 to TRBJ2-7; tentatively, D is TRBD1 (6 bases). Trimming removed 1 base at V and 6 bases at J, with 19 bases between. This CDR3 spans 16 amino acids. Germline-derived CDR1 and CDR2 are MGHRA and YSYEKL. Here the CDR3 DNA reads TGCGCCAGCAGCCAAGCACTGCAGGGGCCGGGGAGCGAGCAGTACTTC. Protein product: CASSQALQGPGSEQYF.

The chain uses TRBV10-3 and TRBJ1-4; D gene ambiguous. CDR3 size: 13 residues. Trimming took off 4 bases at V and 5 bases at J, with 8 bases between the two ends. In germline, CDR1 is ENHRY, CDR2 SYGVKD. The CDR3 nucleotides are TGTGCCATCAGTGGGGCAGGAAATGAAAAACTGTTTTTT. It specifies CAISGAGNEKLFF.

CDR3 sequence reads: CASSDGSVLTSYGYTF. In DNA, the CDR3 is TGTGCCAGCAGTGATGGTTCGGTTCTAACTTCCTATGGCTACACCTTC. V and J are TRBV6-1 and TRBJ1-2; D remains ambiguous. Germline V gene lookup returns CDR1 MNHNS and CDR2 SASEGT. Trimming stripped 3 bases from V and 4 bases from J, with 18 bases between. CDR3 size: 16 residues.

The J gene is TRBJ1-2, the V gene TRBV30, with D hard to call. The germline V and J ends were trimmed by 0 bases and 5 bases, with 10 bases remaining between them. The CDR3 has 13 amino acids. Germline-derived CDR1 and CDR2 are GTSNPN and SVGIG (reference sequence). The CDR3 bases are TGTGCCTGGAGTGTACCGGCGGAGTATGGCTACACCTTC. Translating it yields CAWSVPAEYGYTF.

V and J are TRBV7-8 and TRBJ1-2, with unresolved D. The CDR3 consists of 14 residues. Germline V gene sequence: CDR1 SGHVS, CDR2 FQNEAQ. The V end lost 1 base, the J end lost 0 bases, and 6 bases lay between the germline ends. The CDR3 DNA sequence: TGTGCCAGCAGCTTAGTCACTGCTAACTATGGCTACACCTTC. Amino acids: CASSLVTANYGYTF.

This clone has only one observation. The V and J genes are TRBV6-5 and TRBJ2-3; 7 nucleotides align to TRBD1. Germline assignment: CDR1 MNHEY and CDR2 SVGAGI. The V segment lost 2 bases and the J segment 6 bases; nucleotides outside the gene matches: 8. This CDR3 has 15 residues. The DNA of the CDR3 is TGTGCCAGCAGTTACCTAGGGGGCGCTTCCGATACGCAGTATTTT. It specifies CASSYLGGASDTQYF.

The genes are TRBV19 and TRBJ1-6; tentative D call: TRBD1 (5 bases). Trimming cost V 1 base and J 0 bases, with 13 bases left between them. Germline values: CDR1 LNHDA, CDR2 SQIVND (reference sequence). The CDR3 has 18 residues. CDR3: CASSIGLGDSSYNSPLHF. CDR3 nucleotide sequence: TGTGCCAGTAGTATAGGGCTGGGTGACAGCTCCTATAATTCACCCCTCCACTTT. Based on the CDR3 plus reference TRBV19 and TRBJ1-6, the full variable domain is DGGITQSPKYLFRKEGQNVTLSCEQNLNHDAMYWYRQDPGQGLRLIYYSQIVNDFQKGDIAEGYSVSREKKESFPLTVTSAQKNPTAFYLCASSIGLGDSSYNSPLHFGNGTRLTVT.

V usage is TRBV7-9 and J usage is TRBJ2-3, with D possibly being TRBD2 (6 bases). The CDR3 is 17 residues long. The V end lost 3 bases, the J end lost 0 bases, and 16 bases lay between the germline ends. The germline V gene encodes CDR1 SEHNR and CDR2 FQNEAQ (reference sequence). CDR3: CASSFSGGASSTDTQYF. CDR3 DNA sequence: TGTGCCAGCAGCTTCAGTGGCGGGGCCTCTAGCACAGATACGCAGTATTTT.

The chain carries TRBV7-3 and TRBJ1-6; D gene ambiguous. The V gene's germline CDR1 is SGHTA and CDR2 FQGTGA. CDR3 length: 13 amino acids. V lost 5 bases, J lost 0 bases, and 2 bases lay in between. CDR3 in amino acids: CASSRSYNSPLHF. For the CDR3, the DNA is TGTGCCAGCAGCCGCTCCTATAATTCACCCCTCCACTTT.

There are many counts of this clone. This rearrangement joins TRBV5-8 to TRBJ1-6; D ambiguous. Deletions cut 4 bases from V and 7 bases from J, with 9 bases between. The CDR3 consists of 13 residues. Germline assignment: CDR1 SGHTS and CDR2 YDEGEE. The CDR3 region is CASSQFGNSPLHF. Here the CDR3 DNA reads TGTGCCAGCAGCCAATTCGGGAATTCACCCCTCCACTTT.

The chain has TRBV7-9 and TRBJ1-1; no definite D call. Germline V gene data show CDR1 as SEHNR and CDR2 as FQNEAQ (reference sequence). Deletions cut 5 bases from V and 5 bases from J, with 6 bases between. The CDR3 runs to 11 residues. CDR3 amino acids: CASSPSTEAFF. In DNA, the CDR3 is TGTGCCAGCAGCCCCTCTACTGAAGCTTTCTTT. The complete variable domain, with remaining parts taken from reference TRBV7-9 and TRBJ1-1, reads DTGVSQNPRHKITKRGQNVTFRCDPISEHNRLYWYRQTLGQGPEFLTYFQNEAQLEKSRLLSDRFSAERPKGSFSTLEIQRTEQGDSAMYLCASSPSTEAFFGQGTRLTVV.